Shown below are 10 T cell receptor beta chains from a single sample sequenced in a study of identical twins (TCRdb year 2016). Libraries were constructed by 5' RACE. Reads for this sample came from an Illumina HiSeq 2000. TCRdb trimmed the raw reads at Q25, called clones with MiXCR and kept productive beta chains. Rows matching on CDR3 protein sequence are summarized as one entry with the most common DNA and genes. In all, the sample holds about 700,000 distinct CDR3 sequences, and 5.5% to 6.5% of those were seen once. The ten largest clones take up approximately 2% of the sample. Source material: naive T cells sorted from blood. According to the study, the label for this sample's cell subset or site signals: cells isolated with a human naive T-cell isolation kit. The receptors come from a young man in good health.

This clonotype has a handful of counts. The chain combines TRBV5-1 with TRBJ1-1, with D tentatively TRBD1 (6 bases). The CDR3 is made up of 15 amino acids. Germline CDR1 and CDR2: SGHRS and YFSETQ. V lost 4 bases to trimming and J lost 0 bases, with 13 bases between them. Here the CDR3 DNA reads TGCGCCAGCAGCCGGACCGGGACAATGAACACTGAAGCTTTCTTT. Translation gives CASSRTGTMNTEAFF.

This clonotype was seen many times. The gene calls are TRBV5-6 and TRBJ2-3; 12 nucleotides line up with TRBD2. Germline V gene lookup returns CDR1 SGHDT and CDR2 YYEEEE. The trim removed 9 bases at V and 3 bases at J, leaving 11 bases unmatched. The CDR3 length is 16 residues. The CDR3 reads CAMAKRLAGVTDTQYF. The CDR3 DNA follows: TGTGCCATGGCGAAACGACTAGCGGGAGTTACAGATACGCAGTATTTT.

The sample holds a few counts of this clonotype. The gene calls are TRBV7-8 and TRBJ2-2; D unclear. The V end lost 5 bases, the J end lost 0 bases, and 10 bases lay between the germline ends. This CDR3 has 15 residues. CDR1 SGHVS and CDR2 FQNEAQ come from the germline V gene. The CDR3 here is CASSAAGTNTGELFF. CDR3 sequence (DNA): TGTGCCAGCAGCGCCGCCGGTACGAACACCGGGGAGCTGTTTTTT.

This chain connects TRBV18 to TRBJ1-5, with D hard to call. The V gene lost 3 bases and the J gene lost 7 bases, with 10 bases spanning the gap. Looked up from germline, CDR1 is KGHSH and CDR2 is LQKENI. This CDR3 comprises 13 residues. The CDR3 bases are TGTGCCAGCTCACCCGGCCTCGAACAGCCCCAGCATTTT. Amino acid sequence: CASSPGLEQPQHF. The variable domain in full, with the rest retrieved from reference TRBV18 and TRBJ1-5, is NAGVMQNPRHLVRRRGQEARLRCSPMKGHSHVYWYRQLPEEGLKFMVYLQKENIIDESGMPKERFSAEFPKEGPSILRIQQVVRGDSAAYFCASSPGLEQPQHFGDGTRLSIL.

This sequence joins TRBV24-1 and TRBJ2-6; no definite D call. Germline CDR1 is KGHDR and CDR2 is SFDVKD. V was shortened by 3 bases and J by 0 bases, with 14 bases between the two germline ends. The CDR3 loop spans 18 amino acids. CDR3 in DNA: TGTGCCACCAGTGATGGTCCGGCACGGATCTCTGGGGCCAACGTCCTGACTTTC. It codes for CATSDGPARISGANVLTF.

This clonotype was seen more than once but under ten times. The rearrangement links TRBV25-1 to TRBJ1-1; 8 bases fit TRBD1. This CDR3 contains 14 residues. V lost 4 bases and J lost 7; bases outside the gene matches: 8. CDR1 MGHDK and CDR2 SYGVNS come from the germline V gene. CDR3 region: CASSARETGVEAFF. DNA of the CDR3: TGTGCCAGCAGTGCCCGGGAGACAGGGGTTGAAGCTTTCTTT.

V usage is TRBV6-5 and J usage is TRBJ2-7, with TRBD1 as a possible D gene (6 bases). Germline CDR1 MNHEY, CDR2 SVGAGI. The V gene lost 0 bases and the J gene lost 4 bases, with 13 bases spanning the gap. This CDR3 has 15 residues. CDR3 protein: CASSYSAGDPYEQYF. The CDR3 DNA sequence: TGTGCCAGCAGTTACTCCGCAGGGGATCCGTACGAGCAGTACTTC.

The table lists this clonotype with many counts. This rearrangement joins TRBV29-1 to TRBJ1-3; tentative D call: TRBD1 (6 bases). The CDR3 runs 13 residues. Germline V CDR1 and CDR2: SQVTM, ANQGSEA. Trimming left V 5 bases short and J 2 bases short, with 10 bases between. CDR3 bases: TGCAGCGTTTCAGGGGAGACTGGAAACACCATATATTTT. Residues: CSVSGETGNTIYF.

In this sample, this clonotype turned up many times. The genes are TRBV10-3 and TRBJ2-2; TRBD1 matches at 8 bases. The CDR3 extends over 16 amino acids. The ends lost 4 bases at V and 0 bases at J; junction bases unmatched: 4. Germline V gene data show CDR1 as ENHRY and CDR2 as SYGVKD. Here the CDR3 reads CAISVGTGSNTGELFF. CDR3 DNA sequence: TGTGCCATCAGTGTCGGGACAGGTTCGAACACCGGGGAGCTGTTTTTT.

The J gene is TRBJ1-2, the V gene TRBV20-1, with 7 bases matching TRBD1. The CDR3 has 16 amino acids. Unmatched junction bases numbered 17, after V lost 6 bases and J lost 4 bases. CDR1 DFQATT and CDR2 SNEGSKA come from the germline V gene (reference sequence). CDR3 loop: CSAERQGGGYGYGYTF. DNA of the CDR3: TGCAGTGCAGAACGACAGGGAGGAGGATACGGCTATGGCTACACCTTC.